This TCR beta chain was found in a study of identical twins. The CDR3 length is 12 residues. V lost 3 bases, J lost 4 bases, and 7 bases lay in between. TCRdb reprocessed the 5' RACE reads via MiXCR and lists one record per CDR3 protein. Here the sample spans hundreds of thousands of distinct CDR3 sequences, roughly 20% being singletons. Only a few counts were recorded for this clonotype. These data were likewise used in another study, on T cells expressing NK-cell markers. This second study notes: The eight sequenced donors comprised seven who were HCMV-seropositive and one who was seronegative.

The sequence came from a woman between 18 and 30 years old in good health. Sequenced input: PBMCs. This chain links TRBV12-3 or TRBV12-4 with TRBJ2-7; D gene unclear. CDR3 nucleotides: TGTGCCAGCAGTTTTGAGAGGTACGAGCAGTACTTC. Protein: CASSFERYEQYF.